This T cell receptor (beta chain) was recovered during a study of identical twins. Germline lookup yields CDR1 SGHVS and CDR2 FQNEAQ. J lost 3 bases, V lost 4 bases, and 3 bases had no gene match. The CDR3 runs to 13 residues. This clonotype showed up just a few times. TCRdb recomputed calls from the 5' RACE reads with MiXCR, one row per CDR3 protein. The sample has around 250,000 distinct CDR3 sequences, 6.5% to 9.5% seen once. These data are also associated with another study on yellow fever vaccine responses in identical twins.

The chain has TRBV7-8 and TRBJ2-7, with TRBD1 matching over 7 bases. The sample consisted of CD8+ T cells sorted from blood. This TCR was recovered from a woman aged 18-30 years in good health. In DNA form, the CDR3 reads TGTGCCAGCAGCTCGAACAGGGGCTACGAGCAGTACTTC. Protein: CASSSNRGYEQYF.